This record concerns one T cell receptor beta chain sequence. As yet, its antigen is unknown. The V end was cut by 6 bases, the J end by 0 bases, with 9 bases between. The CDR3 is 15 amino acids. The germline gives CDR1 SEHNR, CDR2 FQNEAQ (reference sequence). This entry belongs to a study of cytotoxic CD8 clonotypes in ibrutinib-treated CLL. TCRdb's copy holds only in-frame clones and misses some; the assay was immunoSEQ multiplex PCR. Of roughly 250,000 clones in the sample, 60% to 75% are singletons; the top ten hold 15%. Study-wide findings and caveats: At ibrutinib response, clonality increased, and at progression it declined back toward baseline.

Cryopreserved PBMCs yielded roughly 2 micrograms of genomic DNA for TCR beta libraries. The sequence came from a human donor with chronic lymphocytic leukemia. The chain employs TRBV7-9 and TRBJ2-6; the D call may be TRBD1 or TRBD2 (5 bases each). Sequences were derived from PBMCs, sampled after 24 months of ibrutinib treatment. CDR3: CASRPGSSGANVLTF. In nucleotides, the CDR3 is TGTGCCAGCAGGCCAGGGAGCTCTGGGGCCAACGTCCTGACTTTC.